What follows are 23 T cell receptor beta chains derived from one specimen sequenced in a study of T cell changes during pregnancy in multiple sclerosis. This table comes from immunoSEQ multiplex PCR, and its TCRdb copy is limited to in-frame clones, with some not included. The sample lists 18,000 or so clones, about 88% occurring once. Source: CD4+ T cells from peripheral blood mononuclear cells, taken in the first trimester of pregnancy. All receptors derive from a female donor in good health, enrolled as a control in a pregnancy study.

V is TRBV6-1 and J is TRBJ2-1; 7 bases map to TRBD2. Germline values: CDR1 MNHNS, CDR2 SASEGT. V lost 4 bases, J lost 15 bases, and 12 bases stayed unmatched. This CDR3 comprises 13 residues. The CDR3: CASSGLASWYWFF. The CDR3 nucleotides read TGTGCCAGCAGTGGACTAGCATCTTGGTATTGGTTCTTC.

The chain combines TRBV27 with TRBJ2-7; D unclear. Germline CDR1 MNHEY, CDR2 SMNVEV (reference sequence). The CDR3 runs to 14 residues. Trimming cost V 3 bases and J 7 bases, with 16 bases left between them. The CDR3 DNA follows: TGTGCCAGCAGTTTGAGTAGCCGGCTTTGGGAGCAGTACTTC. It codes for CASSLSSRLWEQYF.

This clone was seen just once. The chain recombines TRBV5-8 with TRBJ2-2; the D gene is possibly TRBD2 (6 bases). V was trimmed by 0 bases and J by 4 bases, leaving 13 bases between them. The CDR3 totals 16 residues. CDR1 is SGHTS and CDR2 is YDEGEE in the germline V gene. The CDR3 region has the DNA TGTGCCAGCAGCTTGGGGGCTAGCGCTCTCACCGGGGAGCTGTTTTTT. As protein: CASSLGASALTGELFF.

This chain connects TRBV13 to TRBJ1-1; 8 bases are a match to TRBD1. Trimming at V came to 1 base and at J to 3 bases, leaving 4 bases not matched to a gene. CDR3 length: 15 residues. Germline V gives CDR1 PRHDT, CDR2 FYEKMQ (reference sequence). CDR3 sequence reads: CASSLVETGDTEAFF. The CDR3 bases are TGTGCCAGCAGCTTAGTCGAGACAGGGGACACTGAAGCTTTCTTT.

This sequence joins TRBV5-4 and TRBJ2-3; tentatively, D is TRBD1 (5 bases). CDR1 and CDR2 from the germline V gene are SGHNT and YYREEE (reference sequence). CDR3 length equals 16 residues. V was trimmed by 3 bases and J by 3 bases, leaving 17 bases between them. The CDR3 region has the DNA TGTGCCAGCAGCTCGCAGGGATGGGCTAGGACAGATACGCAGTATTTT. Encoded protein: CASSSQGWARTDTQYF.

The V and J genes are TRBV27 and TRBJ2-3; 7 nucleotides line up with TRBD1. The V segment lost 6 bases and the J segment 4 bases; nucleotides outside the gene matches: 4. Germline V gene sequence: CDR1 MNHEY, CDR2 SMNVEV (reference sequence). CDR3 length equals 13 residues. CDR3: CASRTGLADTQYF. The CDR3 nucleotides are TGTGCCAGCAGGACAGGGTTGGCAGATACGCAGTATTTT.

The rearrangement uses TRBV29-1 and TRBJ2-1; D ambiguous. Germline CDR1 reads SQVTM; CDR2 reads ANQGSEA. The V and J ends lost 3 bases and 4 bases respectively, with 7 bases between them. This CDR3 has 12 amino acids. DNA of the CDR3: TGCAGCGTTGACGAACGGTACAATGAGCAGTTCTTC. Amino acid sequence: CSVDERYNEQFF.

This clone was seen just once. The J gene is TRBJ2-4, the V gene TRBV19, with TRBD2 identical over 8 bases. V shed 7 bases and J 8 bases; nucleotides not matched to a gene: 16. The CDR3 consists of 16 residues. In germline, CDR1 is LNHDA, CDR2 SQIVND (reference sequence). DNA of the CDR3: TGTGCCAGTACCCGGGGGGGGACACAATATCACGACATTCAGTACTTC. Its protein product is CASTRGGTQYHDIQYF. Full variable domain (rest looked up from reference TRBV19 and TRBJ2-4): DGGITQSPKYLFRKEGQNVTLSCEQNLNHDAMYWYRQDPGQGLRLIYYSQIVNDFQKGDIAEGYSVSREKKESFPLTVTSAQKNPTAFYLCASTRGGTQYHDIQYFGAGTRLSVL.

This clone occurred a few times. The chain uses TRBV5-6 and TRBJ1-2; D may be TRBD1 (5 bases). The V gene's germline CDR1 is SGHDT and CDR2 YYEEEE. CDR3 size: 17 residues. V was pared by 0 bases and J by 4 bases, with 19 bases between. CDR3 nucleotides: TGTGCCAGCAGCTTGGCCGAGGCAGGGATGATCGGCTATGGCTACACCTTC. Amino acids: CASSLAEAGMIGYGYTF. Full variable domain (rest looked up from reference TRBV5-6 and TRBJ1-2): DAGVTQSPTHLIKTRGQQVTLRCSPKSGHDTVSWYQQALGQGPQFIFQYYEEEERQRGNFPDRFSGHQFPNYSSELNVNALLLGDSALYLCASSLAEAGMIGYGYTFGSGTRLTVV.

CDR3 region: CASSLVFGAGNYEQYF. CDR3 sequence (DNA): TGTGCCAGCAGCTTAGTTTTCGGAGCGGGGAATTACGAGCAGTACTTC. The V and J genes are TRBV7-6 and TRBJ2-7; TRBD2 agrees at 7 bases. V shed 1 base and J 4 bases; nucleotides not matched to a gene: 10. The CDR3 runs to 16 residues. Germline CDR1 and CDR2: SGHVS and FNYEAQ.

The chain joins TRBV11-2 to TRBJ1-4; 8 bases are a match to TRBD1. The CDR3 spans 14 residues. V shed 5 bases and J 6 bases; nucleotides not matched to a gene: 5. From germline, CDR1 is SGHAT and CDR2 FQNNGV. The DNA for the CDR3 is TGTGCCAGCAGCCCTCTGACAGGGGATGAAAAACTGTTTTTT. It specifies CASSPLTGDEKLFF. The full variable domain, with the rest looked up from reference TRBV11-2 and TRBJ1-4, is EAGVAQSPRYKIIEKRQSVAFWCNPISGHATLYWYQQILGQGPKLLIQFQNNGVVDDSQLPKDRFSAERLKGVDSTLKIQPAKLEDSAVYLCASSPLTGDEKLFFGSGTQLSVL.

The V call is TRBV5-6, the J call TRBJ1-5; unclear D gene. In germline, CDR1 is SGHDT, CDR2 YYEEEE. The CDR3 is 15 amino acids. V lost 2 bases and J lost 0, with 9 bases in between. The CDR3 protein is CASSLGRYSNQPQHF. The CDR3 DNA sequence: TGTGCCAGCAGCTTAGGCAGGTATAGCAATCAGCCCCAGCATTTT.

The chain uses TRBV30 and TRBJ1-2; D unresolved. The CDR3 runs 13 residues. V lost 0 bases and J lost 4, with 9 bases in between. The germline V gene encodes CDR1 GTSNPN and CDR2 SVGIG (reference sequence). Written as DNA, the CDR3 is TGTGCCTGGAGTGTACTTTTGATCTATGGCTACACCTTC. Its protein is CAWSVLLIYGYTF.

Turning to this clone: The junction and the germline gene differ at one end; a read error may be behind it. The sample has other DNA sequences that encode this CDR3 too. The gene calls are TRBV7-9 and TRBJ1-4; D call uncertain. Per germline, CDR1 SEHNR and CDR2 FQNEAQ (reference sequence). This CDR3 has 14 residues. The CDR3 sequence: CASSATATNEKLFF. DNA of the CDR3: TGTGCCAGCAGCGCAACGGCAACTAATGAAAAATTGTTTTTT.

The chain combines TRBV19 with TRBJ2-1, with D tentatively TRBD2 (5 bases). Trimming took off 0 bases at V and 2 bases at J, with 14 bases between the two ends. CDR1 is LNHDA, CDR2 SQIVND, per germline (reference sequence). CDR3 size: 17 residues. CDR3 coding DNA: TGTGCCAGTAGTATAGATTTCCGGGATCGCCCCTACAATGAGCAGTTCTTC. It is translated as CASSIDFRDRPYNEQFF.

The V gene is TRBV19, the J gene TRBJ1-5, with D possibly being TRBD1 (5 bases). The CDR3 has 15 amino acids. Germline V lookup: CDR1 LNHDA, CDR2 SQIVND (reference sequence). V was cut by 3 bases and J by 4 bases, with 13 bases left in between. The CDR3 spells CASSINRLGNQPQHF. In DNA form, the CDR3 reads TGTGCCAGTAGTATCAACAGGTTGGGAAATCAGCCCCAGCATTTT.

The chain couples TRBV5-1 to TRBJ1-6; 8 bases fit TRBD1. V trimming: 3 bases; J trimming: 9 bases; junction bases outside the gene matches: 8. This CDR3 has 15 residues. From germline, CDR1 is SGHRS and CDR2 YFSETQ. Here the CDR3 reads CASSSLQGDSSPLHF. In nucleotides, the CDR3 is TGCGCCAGCAGCTCACTACAGGGGGATAGTTCACCCCTCCACTTT.

The V gene is TRBV27, the J gene TRBJ1-6, with TRBD1 matching 7 bases. This CDR3 is 16 amino acids long. Germline-derived CDR1 and CDR2 are MNHEY and SMNVEV (reference sequence). V shed 0 bases, J shed 10 bases, and the junction held 9 bases outside the gene matches. The CDR3 sequence is CASSLSPRGRSSPLHF. Written as DNA, the CDR3 is TGTGCCAGCAGTTTATCGCCGAGGGGGCGAAGCTCACCCCTCCACTTT.

This clone turned up a few times. This chain joins TRBV7-2 and TRBJ1-3; D call uncertain. V lost 5 bases to trimming and J lost 0 bases, with 14 bases between them. Germline lookup yields CDR1 SGHTA and CDR2 FQGNSA. This CDR3 is built from 16 residues. Here the CDR3 DNA reads TGTGCCAGCAGCCCAGCAAGCGTACACTCTGGAAACACCATATATTTT. Protein: CASSPASVHSGNTIYF.

This clone appeared a single time. The gene calls are TRBV18 and TRBJ1-3; D not resolved. The germline V and J ends were trimmed by 5 bases and 2 bases, with 13 bases remaining between them. The CDR3 sequence is 15 residues long. Germline assignment: CDR1 KGHSH and CDR2 LQKENI. The CDR3 sequence is CASSTEDGAGNTIYF. The CDR3 nucleotides are TGTGCCAGCTCAACCGAGGACGGGGCTGGAAACACCATATATTTT.

The chain combines TRBV30 with TRBJ1-2; perhaps TRBD1 as D (5 bases). This CDR3 contains 14 residues. V was pared by 7 bases and J by 3 bases, with 18 bases between. The V gene's germline CDR1 is GTSNPN and CDR2 SVGIG (reference sequence). The CDR3 DNA reads TGTGCCTTCCTCAGGGAGGAACTCTACTATGGCTACACCTTC. Translated: CAFLREELYYGYTF.

The chain uses TRBV5-1 and TRBJ2-2; 10 bases fit TRBD2. V lost 1 base, J lost 1 base, and 1 base stayed unmatched. The CDR3 spans 16 residues. Germline V gene sequence: CDR1 SGHRS, CDR2 YFSETQ. The CDR3 reads CASSLLAGGNTGELFF. The CDR3, as DNA: TGCGCCAGCAGCTTGTTAGCGGGAGGGAACACCGGGGAGCTGTTTTTT.

The V call is TRBV19, the J call TRBJ1-2, with 8 bases matching TRBD1. The CDR3 length is 12 residues. Unmatched junction bases numbered 4, after V lost 7 bases and J lost 6 bases. The V gene's germline CDR1 is LNHDA and CDR2 SQIVND (reference sequence). CDR3 loop: CASTPTGDGYTF. CDR3 coding DNA: TGTGCCAGTACCCCGACAGGGGATGGCTACACCTTC.